This T cell receptor beta chain was identified in a study of OX40 agonist ivuxolimab in advanced cancers. Libraries were prepared by immunoSEQ multiplex PCR; TCRdb keeps only in-frame clonotypes and omits some of them. The top ten hold nearly 25% of the sample, which has tens of thousands of clones, about nine tenths seen once. J gave up 4 bases and V 8 bases, and 4 bases lay outside the gene matches. This CDR3 is built from 15 residues. Germline V gene sequence: CDR1 SGHAT, CDR2 FQNNGV. The chain couples TRBV11-2 to TRBJ2-5; 16 nucleotides line up with TRBD2. The clonotype was recovered from an adult with an advanced solid tumor such as melanoma, head and neck, liver or kidney cancer. Material: CD4+ or CD8+ T cells sorted from blood, obtained in a trial of the OX40 agonist ivuxolimab. The CDR3 DNA follows: TGTGCCAGCTCAGGGACTAGCGGGAGGGGAGAGACCCAGTACTTC. This gives the protein CASSGTSGRGETQYF.